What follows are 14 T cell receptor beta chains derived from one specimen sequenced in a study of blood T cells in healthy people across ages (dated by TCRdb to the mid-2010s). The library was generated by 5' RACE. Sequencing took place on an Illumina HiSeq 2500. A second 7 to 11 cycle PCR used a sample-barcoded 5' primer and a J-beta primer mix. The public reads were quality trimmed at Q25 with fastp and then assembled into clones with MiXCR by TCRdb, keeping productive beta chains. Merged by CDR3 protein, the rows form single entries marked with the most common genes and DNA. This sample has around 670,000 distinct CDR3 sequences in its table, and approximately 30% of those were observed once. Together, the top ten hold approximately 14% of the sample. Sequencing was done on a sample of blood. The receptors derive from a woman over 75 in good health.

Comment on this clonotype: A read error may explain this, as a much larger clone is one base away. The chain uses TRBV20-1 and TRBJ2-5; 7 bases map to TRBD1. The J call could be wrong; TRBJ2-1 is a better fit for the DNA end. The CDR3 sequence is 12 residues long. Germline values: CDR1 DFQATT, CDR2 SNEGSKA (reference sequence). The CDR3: CSAGTDQETQFF. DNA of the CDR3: TGCAGTGCTGGGACAGACCAAGAGACCCAGTTCTTC.

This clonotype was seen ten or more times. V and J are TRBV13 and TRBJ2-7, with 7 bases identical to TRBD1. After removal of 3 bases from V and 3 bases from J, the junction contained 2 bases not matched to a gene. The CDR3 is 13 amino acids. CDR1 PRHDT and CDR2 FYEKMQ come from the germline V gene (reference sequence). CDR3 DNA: TGTGCCAGCAGCTTGGACAGGAGCTACGAGCAGTACTTC. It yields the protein CASSLDRSYEQYF.

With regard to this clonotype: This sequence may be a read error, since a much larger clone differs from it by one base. This CDR3 reads CASSRGDRGYNEQYF. The CDR3 DNA reads TGTGCCAGCAGTCGAGGGGACAGGGGGTACAATGAGCAGTACTTC. The rearrangement uses TRBV27 and TRBJ2-7; 11 bases fit TRBD1. The V and J ends lost 5 bases and 7 bases, in that order; junction bases with no gene match: 10. The CDR3 is made up of 15 amino acids. Germline V gene sequence: CDR1 MNHEY, CDR2 SMNVEV (reference sequence).

CDR3 loop: CASSLGGRAFF. The DNA of the CDR3 is TGTGCCAGCAGCTTAGGGGGTCGGGCTTTCTTT. The chain carries TRBV7-2 and TRBJ1-1; D is unclear. Germline loops: CDR1 SGHTA, CDR2 FQGNSA. This CDR3 contains 11 residues. The V and J ends lost 1 base and 11 bases respectively, with 8 bases between them.

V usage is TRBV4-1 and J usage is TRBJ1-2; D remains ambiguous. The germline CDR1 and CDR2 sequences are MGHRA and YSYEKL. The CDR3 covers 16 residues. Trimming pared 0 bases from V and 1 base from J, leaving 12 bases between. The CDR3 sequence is CASSQDVNSFNYGYTF. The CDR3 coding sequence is TGCGCCAGCAGCCAAGATGTTAACAGCTTTAACTATGGCTACACCTTC.

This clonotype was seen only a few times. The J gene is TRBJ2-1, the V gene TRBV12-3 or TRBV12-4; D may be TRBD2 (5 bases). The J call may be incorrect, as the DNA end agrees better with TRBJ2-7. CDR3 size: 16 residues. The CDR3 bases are TGTGCCAGCAGCCCACATGAGGGCGGCTCCTACAATGAGCAGTACTTC. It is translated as CASSPHEGGSYNEQYF.

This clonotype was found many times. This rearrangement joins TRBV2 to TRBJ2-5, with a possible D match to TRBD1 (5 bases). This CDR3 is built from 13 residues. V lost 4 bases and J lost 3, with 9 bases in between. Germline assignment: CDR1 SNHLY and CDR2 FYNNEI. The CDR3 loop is CASSAVREETQYF. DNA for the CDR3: TGTGCCAGCAGTGCCGTCAGGGAAGAGACCCAGTACTTC.

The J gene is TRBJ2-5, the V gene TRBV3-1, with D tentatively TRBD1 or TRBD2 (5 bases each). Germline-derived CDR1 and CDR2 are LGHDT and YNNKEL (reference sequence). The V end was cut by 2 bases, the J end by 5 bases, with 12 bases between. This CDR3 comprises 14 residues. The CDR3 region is CASSQQGPAETQYF. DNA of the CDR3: TGTGCCAGCAGCCAACAGGGACCGGCGGAGACCCAGTACTTC.

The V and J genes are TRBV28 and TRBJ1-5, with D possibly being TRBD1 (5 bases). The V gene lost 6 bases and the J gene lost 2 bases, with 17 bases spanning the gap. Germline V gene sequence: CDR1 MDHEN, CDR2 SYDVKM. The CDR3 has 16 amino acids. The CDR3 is CASRGTGGFGNQPQHF. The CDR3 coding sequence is TGTGCCAGCAGGGGAACAGGTGGGTTCGGCAATCAGCCCCAGCATTTT.

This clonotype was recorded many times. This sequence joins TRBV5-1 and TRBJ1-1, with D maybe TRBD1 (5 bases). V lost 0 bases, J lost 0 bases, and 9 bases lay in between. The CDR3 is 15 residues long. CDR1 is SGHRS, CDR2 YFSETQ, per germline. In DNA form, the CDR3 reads TGCGCCAGCAGCTTGGGGTGGGGCATGAACACTGAAGCTTTCTTT. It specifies CASSLGWGMNTEAFF.

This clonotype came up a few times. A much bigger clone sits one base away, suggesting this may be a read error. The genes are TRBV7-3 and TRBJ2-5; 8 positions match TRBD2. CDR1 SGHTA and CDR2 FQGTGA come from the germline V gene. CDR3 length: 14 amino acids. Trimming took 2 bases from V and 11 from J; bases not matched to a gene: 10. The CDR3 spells CASSLVGAGDEQYF. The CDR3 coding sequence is TGTGCCAGCAGCTTAGTGGGAGCGGGGGATGAGCAGTACTTC.

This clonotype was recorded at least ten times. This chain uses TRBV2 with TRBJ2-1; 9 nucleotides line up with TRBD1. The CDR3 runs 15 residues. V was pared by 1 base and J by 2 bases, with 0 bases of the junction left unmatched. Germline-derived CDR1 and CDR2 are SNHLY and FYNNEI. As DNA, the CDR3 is TGTGCCAGCAGTGAAGGGACAGGGGCCTACAATGAGCAGTTCTTC. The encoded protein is CASSEGTGAYNEQFF.

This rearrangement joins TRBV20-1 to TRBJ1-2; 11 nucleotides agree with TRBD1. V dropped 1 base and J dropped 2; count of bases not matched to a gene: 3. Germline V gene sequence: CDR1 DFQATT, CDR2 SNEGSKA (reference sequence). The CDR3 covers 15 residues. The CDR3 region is CSARAGTGGNYGYTF. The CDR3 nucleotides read TGCAGTGCTAGAGCCGGGACAGGGGGGAACTATGGCTACACCTTC.

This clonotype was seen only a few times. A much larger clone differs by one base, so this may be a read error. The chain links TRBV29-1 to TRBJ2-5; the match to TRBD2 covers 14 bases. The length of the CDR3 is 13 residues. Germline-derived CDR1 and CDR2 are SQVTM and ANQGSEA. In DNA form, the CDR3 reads TGCGGCGTTGTCGTGACTAGCGGGGGGGAGCAGTACTTC. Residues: CGVVVTSGGEQYF.